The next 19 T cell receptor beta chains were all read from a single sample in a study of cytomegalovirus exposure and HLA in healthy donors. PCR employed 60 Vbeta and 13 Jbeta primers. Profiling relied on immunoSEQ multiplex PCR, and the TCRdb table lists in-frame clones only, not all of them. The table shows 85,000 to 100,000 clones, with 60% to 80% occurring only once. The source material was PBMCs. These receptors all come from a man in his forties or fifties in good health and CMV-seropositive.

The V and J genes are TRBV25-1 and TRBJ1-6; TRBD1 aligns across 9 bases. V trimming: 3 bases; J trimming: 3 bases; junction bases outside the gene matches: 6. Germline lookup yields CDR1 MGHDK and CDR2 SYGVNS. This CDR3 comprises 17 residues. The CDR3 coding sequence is TGTGCCAGCAGTGACCCGGGACAGGGTAACTATAATTCACCCCTCCACTTT. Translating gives CASSDPGQGNYNSPLHF.

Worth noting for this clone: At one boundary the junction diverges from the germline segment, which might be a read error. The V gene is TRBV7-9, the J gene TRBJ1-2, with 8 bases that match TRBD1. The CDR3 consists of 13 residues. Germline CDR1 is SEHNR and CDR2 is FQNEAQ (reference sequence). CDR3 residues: CASSLVQGDGYPF. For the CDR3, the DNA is TGTGCCAGCAGCTTAGTACAGGGGGATGGCTACCCCTTC.

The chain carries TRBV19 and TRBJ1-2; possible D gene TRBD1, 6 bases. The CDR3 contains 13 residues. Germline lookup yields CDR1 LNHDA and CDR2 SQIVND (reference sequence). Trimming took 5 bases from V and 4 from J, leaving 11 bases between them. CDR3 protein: CASSQTGVYGYTF. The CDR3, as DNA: TGTGCCAGTAGTCAGACAGGAGTCTATGGCTACACCTTC.

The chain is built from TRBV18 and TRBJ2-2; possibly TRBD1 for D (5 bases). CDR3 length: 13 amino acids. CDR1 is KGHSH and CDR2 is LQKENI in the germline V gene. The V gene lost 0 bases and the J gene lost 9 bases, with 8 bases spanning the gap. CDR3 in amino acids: CASSPPSGRELFF. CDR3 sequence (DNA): TGTGCCAGCTCACCACCGTCAGGGCGGGAGCTGTTTTTT.

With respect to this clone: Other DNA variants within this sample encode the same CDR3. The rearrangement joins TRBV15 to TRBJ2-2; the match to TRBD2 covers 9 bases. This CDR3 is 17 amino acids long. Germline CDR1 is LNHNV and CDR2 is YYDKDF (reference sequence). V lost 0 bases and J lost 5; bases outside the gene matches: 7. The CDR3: CATSRDQSGGNTGELFF. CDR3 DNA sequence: TGTGCCACCAGCAGAGATCAGAGCGGGGGGAATACCGGGGAGCTGTTTTTT. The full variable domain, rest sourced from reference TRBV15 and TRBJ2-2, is DAMVIQNPRYQVTQFGKPVTLSCSQTLNHNVMYWYQQKSSQAPKLLFHYYDKDFNNEADTPDNFQSRRPNTSFCFLDIRSPGLGDTAMYLCATSRDQSGGNTGELFFGEGSRLTVL.

In DNA, the CDR3 is TGCGCCAGCAGCCGGGACACTTCTCCCCTAAGCTCCTACGAGCAGTACTTC. As protein: CASSRDTSPLSSYEQYF. The chain carries TRBV5-1 and TRBJ2-7, with a possible D match to TRBD1 (6 bases). The length of the CDR3 is 17 residues. Trimming removed 4 bases at V and 0 bases at J, with 20 bases between. Germline CDR1 SGHRS, CDR2 YFSETQ.

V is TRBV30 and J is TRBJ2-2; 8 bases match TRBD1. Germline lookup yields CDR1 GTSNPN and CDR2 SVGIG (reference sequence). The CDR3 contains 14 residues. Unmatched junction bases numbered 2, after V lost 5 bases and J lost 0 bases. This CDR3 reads CAWGTGANTGELFF. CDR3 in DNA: TGTGCCTGGGGGACAGGCGCGAACACCGGGGAGCTGTTTTTT.

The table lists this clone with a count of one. CDR3 region: CASHLVEAFF. The CDR3 DNA reads TGTGCCAGCCATCTAGTTGAAGCTTTCTTT. The chain recombines TRBV6-1 with TRBJ1-1; no clear D. Trimming left V 8 bases short and J 7 bases short, with 8 bases between. Germline loops: CDR1 MNHNS, CDR2 SASEGT. This CDR3 is 10 amino acids long.

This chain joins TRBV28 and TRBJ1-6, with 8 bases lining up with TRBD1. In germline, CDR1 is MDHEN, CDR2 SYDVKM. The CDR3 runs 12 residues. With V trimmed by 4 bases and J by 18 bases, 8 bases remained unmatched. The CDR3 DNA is TGTGCCAGCAGTTCCACCGGGACAGGTACCCACTTT. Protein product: CASSSTGTGTHF.

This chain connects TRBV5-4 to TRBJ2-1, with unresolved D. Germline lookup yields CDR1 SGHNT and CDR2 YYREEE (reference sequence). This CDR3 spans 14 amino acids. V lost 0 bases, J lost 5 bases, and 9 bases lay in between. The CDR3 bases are TGTGCCAGCAGCTTGGAACAGACAAACAATGAGCAGTTCTTC. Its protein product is CASSLEQTNNEQFF.

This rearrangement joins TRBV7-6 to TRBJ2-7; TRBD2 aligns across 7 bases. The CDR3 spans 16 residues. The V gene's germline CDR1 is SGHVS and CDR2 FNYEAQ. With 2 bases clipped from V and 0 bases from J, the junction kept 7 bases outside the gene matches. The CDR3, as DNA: TGTGCCAGCAGCTTATTGAGTAGCGGGCACTCCTACGAGCAGTACTTC. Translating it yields CASSLLSSGHSYEQYF.

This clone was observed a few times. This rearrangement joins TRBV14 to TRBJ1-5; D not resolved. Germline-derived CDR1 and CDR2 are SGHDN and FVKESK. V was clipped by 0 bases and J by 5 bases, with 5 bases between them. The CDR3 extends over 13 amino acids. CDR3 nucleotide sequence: TGTGCCAGCAGCCAAGATTATCATCAGCCCCAGCATTTT. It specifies CASSQDYHQPQHF.

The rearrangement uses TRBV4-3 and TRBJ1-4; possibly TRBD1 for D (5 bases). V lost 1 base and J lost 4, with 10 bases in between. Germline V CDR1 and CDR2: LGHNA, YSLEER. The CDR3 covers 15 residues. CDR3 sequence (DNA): TGCGCCAGCAGCCAAGGGGGGGTATATAATGAAAAACTGTTTTTT. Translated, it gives CASSQGGVYNEKLFF.

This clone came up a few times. The CDR3, as DNA: TGTGCCAGCAGACGATCGGGGGTTAATATTCGATCCTATAATTCACCCCTCCACTTT. Translated: CASRRSGVNIRSYNSPLHF. This rearrangement joins TRBV27 to TRBJ1-6; tentative D call: TRBD1 (5 bases). Trimming cost V 6 bases and J 1 base, with 22 bases left between them. Germline CDR1 reads MNHEY; CDR2 reads SMNVEV (reference sequence). The CDR3 has 19 amino acids.

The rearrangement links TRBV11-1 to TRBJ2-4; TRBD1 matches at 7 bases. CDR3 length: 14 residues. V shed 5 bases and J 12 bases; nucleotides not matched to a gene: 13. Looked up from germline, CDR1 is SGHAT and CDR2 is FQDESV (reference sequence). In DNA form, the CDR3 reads TGTGCCAGCAGCCCCGGGACAGCCTCTTTTCCTCAGTACTTC. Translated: CASSPGTASFPQYF.

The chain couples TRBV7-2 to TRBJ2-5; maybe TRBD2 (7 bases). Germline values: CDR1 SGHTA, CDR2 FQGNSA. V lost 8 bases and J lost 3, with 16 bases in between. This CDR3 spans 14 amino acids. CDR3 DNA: TGTGCCAGCCGGGGGGCAGGGAGGGAAGAGACCCAGTACTTC. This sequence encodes CASRGAGREETQYF. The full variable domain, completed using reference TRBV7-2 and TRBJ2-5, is GAGVSQSPSNKVTEKGKDVELRCDPISGHTALYWYRQSLGQGLEFLIYFQGNSAPDKSGLPSDRFSAERTGGSVSTLTIQRTQQEDSAVYLCASRGAGREETQYFGPGTRLLVL.

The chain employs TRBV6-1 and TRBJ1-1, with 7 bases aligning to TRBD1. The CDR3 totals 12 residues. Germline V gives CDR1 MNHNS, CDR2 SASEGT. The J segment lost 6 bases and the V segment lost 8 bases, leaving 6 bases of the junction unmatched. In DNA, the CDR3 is TGTGCCAGCGCCGGGACAGATTCTGAAGCTTTCTTT. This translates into CASAGTDSEAFF.

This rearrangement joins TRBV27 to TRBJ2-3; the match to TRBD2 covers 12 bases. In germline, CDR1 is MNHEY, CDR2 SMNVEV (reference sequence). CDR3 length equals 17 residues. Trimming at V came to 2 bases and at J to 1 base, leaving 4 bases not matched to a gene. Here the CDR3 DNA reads TGTGCCAGCAGTTTACTAGCGGGGGGGCCCGGCACAGATACGCAGTATTTT. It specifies CASSLLAGGPGTDTQYF.

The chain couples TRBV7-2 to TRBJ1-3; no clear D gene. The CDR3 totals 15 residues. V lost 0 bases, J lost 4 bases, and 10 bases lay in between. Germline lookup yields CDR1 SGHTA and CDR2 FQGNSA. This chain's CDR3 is CASSLARAEGNTIYF. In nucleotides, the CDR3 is TGTGCCAGCAGCTTAGCGAGGGCTGAGGGAAACACCATATATTTT.